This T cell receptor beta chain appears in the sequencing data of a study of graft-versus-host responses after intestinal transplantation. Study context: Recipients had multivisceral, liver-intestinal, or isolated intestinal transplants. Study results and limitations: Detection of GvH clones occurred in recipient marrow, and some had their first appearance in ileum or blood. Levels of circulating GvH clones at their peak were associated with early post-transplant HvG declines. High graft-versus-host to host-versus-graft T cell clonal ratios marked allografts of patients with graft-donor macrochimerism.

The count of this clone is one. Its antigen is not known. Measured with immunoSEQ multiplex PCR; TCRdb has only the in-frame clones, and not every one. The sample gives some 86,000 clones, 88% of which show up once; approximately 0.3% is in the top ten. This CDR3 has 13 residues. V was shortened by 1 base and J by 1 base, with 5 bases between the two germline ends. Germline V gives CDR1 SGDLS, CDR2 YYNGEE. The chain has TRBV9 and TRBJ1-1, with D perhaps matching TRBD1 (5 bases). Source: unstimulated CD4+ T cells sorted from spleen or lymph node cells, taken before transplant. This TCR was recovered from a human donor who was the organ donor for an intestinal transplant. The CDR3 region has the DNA TGTGCCAGCAGCGTACAGGGGAACACTGAAGCTTTCTTT. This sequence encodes CASSVQGNTEAFF. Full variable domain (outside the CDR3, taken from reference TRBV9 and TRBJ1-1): DSGVTQTPKHLITATGQRVTLRCSPRSGDLSVYWYQQSLDQGLQFLIQYYNGEERAKGNILERFSAQQFPDLHSELNLSSLELGDSALYFCASSVQGNTEAFFGQGTRLTVV.